These T cell receptor beta chains were read from a single sample in a study of blood T cell repertoires in COVID-19. Produced via immunoSEQ multiplex PCR; TCRdb's table is partial and in-frame only. Of 300,000 to 450,000 clones listed, roughly nine tenths are singletons. What was sequenced was peripheral blood. The receptors shown here come from a woman aged 55 to 70 with COVID-19, enrolled during active disease. CDR3s include the opening cysteine and the closing phenylalanine or tryptophan. The D gene is left open where the match is weak. A clone size is listed for some rows: how often the clone was seen (once, few, many), or a class if it is expanded.

D,length,size,J,V,CDR3,DNA
NA,15,NA,TRBJ2-3,TRBV5-4,CASSQAAGVTDTQYF,TGTGCCAGCAGCCAAGCGGCAGGGGTCACAGATACGCAGTATTTT
NA,13,few,TRBJ2-3,TRBV10-2,CASSGEYTDTQYF,TGCGCCAGCAGTGGCGAATACACAGATACGCAGTATTTT
TRBD2,14,NA,TRBJ2-4,TRBV3-1/TRBV3-2,CASSQTSGKNIQYF,TGTGCCAGCAGCCAGACTAGCGGCAAAAACATTCAGTACTTC
NA,14,NA,TRBJ1-1,TRBV6-5,CASGPQGVNTEAFF,TGTGCCAGCGGGCCACAGGGCGTGAACACTGAAGCTTTCTTT
TRBD1,16,NA,TRBJ1-5,TRBV6-6,CASSPPGGISNQPQHF,TGTGCCAGCAGCCCACCAGGGGGGATCAGCAATCAGCCCCAGCATTTT
TRBD1,16,NA,TRBJ1-3,TRBV27,CASSLFKGKAQGELYF,TGTGCCAGCAGTTTATTTAAGGGTAAAGCACAGGGGGAGCTATATTTT
NA,12,NA,TRBJ2-7,TRBV18,CASSRQEYEQYF,TGTGCCAGCTCAAGACAGGAGTACGAGCAGTACTTC
NA,13,NA,TRBJ1-1,TRBV19,CASSIQGGTEAFF,TGTGCCAGTAGTATTCAGGGCGGCACTGAAGCTTTCTTT
NA,13,NA,TRBJ1-2,TRBV3-1/TRBV3-2,CASSQGALYGYTF,TGTGCCAGCAGCCAAGGGGCCCTCTATGGCTACACCTTC
NA,18,NA,TRBJ1-4,TRBV7-9,CASSFRGGSHATNEKLFF,TGTGCCAGCAGCTTTAGGGGCGGATCCCACGCAACTAATGAAAAACTGTTTTTT
TRBD1,17,NA,TRBJ1-5,TRBV18,CASSPQEGIGGRQPQHF,TGTGCCAGCTCACCCCAAGAGGGTATAGGGGGCCGTCAGCCCCAGCATTTT
TRBD1,15,NA,TRBJ2-2,TRBV6-4,CASSRTGGATGELFF,TGTGCCAGCAGCCGGACAGGGGGCGCGACCGGGGAGCTGTTTTTT
NA,14,once,TRBJ1-4,TRBV7-2,CASSLAGPGEKLFF,TGTGCCAGCAGCTTAGCAGGGCCGGGGGAAAAACTGTTTTTT
NA,13,NA,TRBJ1-3,TRBV12-5,CASGPGSGNTIYF,TGTGCTAGTGGCCCCGGGTCTGGAAACACCATATATTTT
NA,15,NA,TRBJ1-4,TRBV19,CASSIGGQGIEKLFF,TGTGCCAGTAGTATAGGTGGGCAGGGGATTGAAAAACTGTTTTTT
TRBD1,15,NA,TRBJ1-5,TRBV7-2,CASSLGGQGNQPQHF,TGTGCCAGCAGCTTAGGCGGACAGGGCAATCAGCCCCAGCATTTT
NA,15,NA,TRBJ2-1,TRBV28,CASSLRSGGYNEQFF,TGTGCCAGCAGTCTACGCTCCGGCGGGTACAATGAGCAGTTCTTC
NA,15,NA,TRBJ1-6,TRBV2,CASKLTTRANSPLHF,TGTGCCAGCAAGCTGACTACCCGTGCCAATTCACCCCTCCACTTT
TRBD1,14,NA,TRBJ1-2,TRBV6-5,CASSYRQGAYGYTF,TGTGCCAGCAGTTACCGACAGGGGGCGTATGGCTACACCTTC
NA,15,NA,TRBJ2-4,TRBV2,CASSEQGIPKNIQYF,TGTGCCAGCAGTGAACAGGGGATCCCCAAAAACATTCAGTACTTC
NA,16,NA,TRBJ1-6,TRBV15,CATSRDPGGYNSPLHF,TGTGCCACCAGCAGAGATCCGGGAGGCTATAATTCACCCCTCCACTTT
TRBD2,15,NA,TRBJ2-5,TRBV6-5,CASSLTSGRAETQYF,TGTGCCAGCAGCCTAACTAGCGGGAGGGCGGAGACCCAGTACTTC
NA,16,NA,TRBJ2-5,TRBV18,CASSGYGGAGQETQYF,TGTGCCAGCTCGGGTTACGGAGGGGCAGGACAAGAGACCCAGTACTTC
TRBD2,16,NA,TRBJ2-3,TRBV5-1,CASSSLAGGPPDTQYF,TGCGCCAGCAGTTCTCTAGCGGGGGGGCCCCCAGATACGCAGTATTTT
NA,15,NA,TRBJ1-1,TRBV19,CASSISAGVNTEAFF,TGTGCCAGTAGTATATCAGCCGGGGTGAACACTGAAGCTTTCTTT
NA,18,NA,TRBJ1-6,TRBV5-5,CASSLRATASSYNSPLHF,TGTGCCAGCAGCTTGAGAGCGACAGCGAGCTCCTATAATTCACCCCTCCACTTT
TRBD1,13,NA,TRBJ2-7,TRBV5-6,CASSRGTVSLQYF,TGTGCCAGCAGCCGAGGGACAGTTTCTTTGCAGTACTTC
NA,15,NA,TRBJ1-3,TRBV2,CASTAVGAGLYTIYF,TGTGCCAGCACGGCTGTGGGGGCAGGATTATACACCATATATTTT
TRBD1,14,NA,TRBJ1-2,TRBV15,CATSRVGQGNGYTF,TGTGCCACCAGCAGAGTTGGACAGGGGAACGGCTACACCTTC
TRBD1,19,NA,TRBJ1-6,TRBV18,CASSPAGGETSSYNSPLHF,TGTGCCAGCTCACCTGCAGGGGGTGAAACAAGCTCCTATAATTCACCCCTCCACTTT
TRBD2,14,NA,TRBJ2-1,TRBV7-9,CASSPSGGDNEQFF,TGTGCCAGCAGCCCTAGCGGGGGGGACAATGAGCAGTTCTTC
TRBD1,14,NA,TRBJ1-2,TRBV10-2,CASAGTEKNYGYTF,TGCGCCAGCGCCGGGACAGAGAAGAACTATGGCTACACCTTC
TRBD1,18,NA,TRBJ1-6,TRBV12-5,CASGLWTGGSSYNSPLHF,TGTGCTAGTGGTTTGTGGACAGGGGGAAGCTCCTATAATTCACCCCTCCACTTT
TRBD1,12,NA,TRBJ1-2,TRBV6-5,CASLDRGGGYTF,TGTGCCAGCCTTGACAGGGGCGGGGGCTACACCTTC
NA,15,NA,TRBJ1-6,TRBV6-5,CASRLDQGYNSPLHF,TGTGCCAGCCGACTCGACCAGGGGTATAATTCACCCCTCCACTTT
TRBD1,19,NA,TRBJ1-5,TRBV10-1,CASTDHRDREIGPNQPQHF,TGCGCCAGCACCGATCACCGGGACAGGGAAATCGGACCGAATCAGCCCCAGCATTTT
TRBD2,16,NA,TRBJ2-1,TRBV7-2,CASSLELAGGPYEQFF,TGTGCCAGCAGCTTAGAACTAGCGGGGGGGCCCTATGAGCAGTTCTTC
TRBD1,14,NA,TRBJ1-1,TRBV28,CASSELDRVTEAFF,TGTGCCAGCAGTGAACTAGACAGGGTGACTGAAGCTTTCTTT
TRBD1,14,NA,TRBJ1-6,TRBV9,CASSKRQGHSPLHF,TGTGCCAGCAGCAAGCGACAGGGGCATTCACCCCTCCACTTT
TRBD2,18,NA,TRBJ2-5,TRBV7-2,CASSGSYVAGGKRETQYF,TGTGCCAGCAGCGGCAGTTATGTGGCGGGGGGGAAGCGGGAGACCCAGTACTTC
TRBD1,17,NA,TRBJ1-2,TRBV7-9,CASSASAGTGNFYGYTF,TGTGCCAGCAGCGCAAGCGCCGGGACAGGGAATTTCTATGGCTACACCTTC
NA,16,NA,TRBJ2-2,TRBV6-6,CASSPETLARAGELFF,TGTGCCAGCAGTCCGGAGACTCTCGCGAGGGCCGGGGAGCTGTTTTTT